This TCR beta chain was sequenced in a study of spatial heterogeneity in lung cancer. Study-wide background: Where available, sequencing covered follow-up PBMC samples, taken at a median of approximately 2 years after resection. Each unique TCR and UMI combination was seen more than ten times on average in raw reads. Study-wide points: In blood, ubiquitous expanded tumor TCRs appeared more at resection than follow-up.

TCRdb recomputed calls from the 5' RACE reads with MiXCR, one row per CDR3 protein. The table has thousands of distinct CDR3 sequences, about a quarter seen once. Time point indicated: blood at routine non-recurrence follow-up after resection. Tumor, nontumor lung or frozen PBMC supplied whole RNA that was sequenced unsorted. By sample fraction, this clonotype is medium-sized. The antigen is unknown. Per the germline V gene, CDR1 is SGHTA and CDR2 is FQGTGA. Trimming shortened V by 2 bases and J by 4 bases, and 8 bases separated the two germline ends. There are 13 residues in the CDR3. The sequences come from PBMCs, collected at follow-up. The source is a male donor with early-stage non-small cell lung cancer. This sequence joins TRBV7-3 and TRBJ2-5; tentatively, D is TRBD2 (5 bases). The CDR3 region is CASSLVRGETQYF. The CDR3 DNA follows: TGTGCCAGCAGCTTAGTTCGGGGAGAGACCCAGTACTTC. The whole variable domain, filled in from reference TRBV7-3 and TRBJ2-5, reads GAGVSQTPSNKVTEKGKYVELRCDPISGHTALYWYRQSLGQGPEFLIYFQGTGAADDSGLPNDRFFAVRPEGSVSTLKIQRTERGDSAVYLCASSLVRGETQYFGPGTRLLVL.